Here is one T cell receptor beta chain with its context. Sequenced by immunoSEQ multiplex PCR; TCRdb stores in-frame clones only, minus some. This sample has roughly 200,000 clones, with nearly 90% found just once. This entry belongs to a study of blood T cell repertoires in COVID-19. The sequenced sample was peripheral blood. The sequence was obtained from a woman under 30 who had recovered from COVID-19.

CDR3 sequence (DNA): TGTGCCAGCAGTGAAATCGACAGGAACACTGAAGCTTTCTTT. This translates into CASSEIDRNTEAFF. V usage is TRBV25-1 and J usage is TRBJ1-1; TRBD1 is a possible D gene (5 bases). CDR1 MGHDK and CDR2 SYGVNS come from the germline V gene. CDR3 size: 14 residues. Trimming left V 2 bases short and J 1 base short, with 8 bases between.